Each of the 14 T cell receptor beta chains below was sequenced from the same sample in a study of post-analysis software for immune sequencing data. Antigens for these TCRs are unknown. General study points: Patients showed TRBV5-6, TRBV5-1 and TRBV20-1 among five TRBV segments more frequent than in controls.

Unique molecular identifiers tagged the TCR beta cDNA libraries. Each CDR3 protein gets one entry after TCRdb re-called the PCR reads with MiXCR. The data hold hundreds of thousands of distinct CDR3 sequences, with 25% to 30% observed a single time. The sequenced material came from blood. The receptors were sampled from a girl aged 5-17 years with multiple sclerosis.

The rearrangement uses TRBV20-1 and TRBJ1-6, with 9 bases lining up with TRBD1. In germline, CDR1 is DFQATT, CDR2 SNEGSKA (reference sequence). The CDR3 length is 13 residues. The V and J ends lost 6 bases and 11 bases, in that order; junction bases with no gene match: 8. The CDR3 nucleotides read TGCAGTGCCAGGGACAGGGAACTTCCACCCCTCCACTTT. It encodes CSARDRELPPLHF.

The chain links TRBV7-9 to TRBJ2-5; D is possibly TRBD1 or TRBD2 (6 bases each). Germline lookup yields CDR1 SEHNR and CDR2 FQNEAQ (reference sequence). The CDR3 spans 12 residues. The V end was cut by 7 bases, the J end by 7 bases, with 13 bases between. The CDR3 coding sequence is TGTGCCAGCACCAATGGAGGGGGGACCCAGTACTTC. Amino acids: CASTNGGGTQYF.

This clonotype was picked up a small number of times. This chain joins TRBV6-5 and TRBJ2-2; D gene uncertain. Germline CDR1 and CDR2: MNHEY and SVGAGI. The CDR3 is 16 residues long. V was clipped by 3 bases and J by 0 bases, with 11 bases between them. The CDR3 sequence is CASSYRAYPNTGELFF. CDR3 nucleotide sequence: TGTGCCAGCAGTTATCGCGCCTACCCGAACACCGGGGAGCTGTTTTTT.

The table lists this clonotype with a few counts. The V gene is TRBV20-1, the J gene TRBJ1-5; 9 positions agree with TRBD1. CDR1 is DFQATT and CDR2 is SNEGSKA in the germline V gene (reference sequence). This CDR3 contains 15 residues. V shed 0 bases and J 6 bases; nucleotides not matched to a gene: 6. The CDR3 sequence: CSARERDRVSQPQHF. Here the CDR3 DNA reads TGCAGTGCTAGAGAAAGGGACAGGGTCAGTCAGCCCCAGCATTTT.

This chain links TRBV20-1 with TRBJ1-1, with a weak D call TRBD1 (5 bases). Trimming pared 3 bases from V and 4 bases from J, leaving 15 bases between. Germline loops: CDR1 DFQATT, CDR2 SNEGSKA (reference sequence). This CDR3 has 14 amino acids. The CDR3 DNA follows: TGCAGTGCTAGGGGGTTCGAGGGGCTCACTGAAGCTTTCTTT. Residues: CSARGFEGLTEAFF.

The sample holds a few counts of this clonotype. This rearrangement joins TRBV27 to TRBJ2-5, with D maybe TRBD1 (6 bases). CDR3 length equals 14 residues. Trimming took off 2 bases at V and 5 bases at J, with 12 bases between the two ends. Germline CDR1 reads MNHEY; CDR2 reads SMNVEV (reference sequence). The CDR3 loop is CASSLRYRAETQYF. The CDR3 DNA is TGTGCCAGCAGTTTAAGGTACAGGGCGGAGACCCAGTACTTC.

This clonotype turned up a few times. This chain links TRBV28 with TRBJ2-1; D might be TRBD2 (6 bases). The CDR3 length is 16 residues. The germline CDR1 and CDR2 sequences are MDHEN and SYDVKM. Trimming stripped 3 bases from V and 0 bases from J, with 12 bases between. The CDR3 DNA is TGTGCCAGCAGTTTTTCAGGACTAAGCTCCTACAATGAGCAGTTCTTC. It yields the protein CASSFSGLSSYNEQFF.

The chain has TRBV7-9 and TRBJ2-1; D is unresolved. V was trimmed by 0 bases and J by 8 bases, leaving 17 bases between them. Germline CDR1 and CDR2: SEHNR and FQNEAQ (reference sequence). The CDR3 has 16 amino acids. As DNA, the CDR3 is TGTGCCAGCAGCTTAGCGGCTCCCCGCCCAACCGATGAGCAGTTCTTC. Protein: CASSLAAPRPTDEQFF.

In this sample, this clonotype turned up a few times. The chain is built from TRBV28 and TRBJ2-1; 11 bases are a match to TRBD2. Germline CDR1 MDHEN, CDR2 SYDVKM. The CDR3 is 16 amino acids. V gave up 3 bases and J gave up 5 bases; unmatched junction bases: 6. The CDR3 nucleotides are TGTGCCAGCAGTTTTCCGGGACTAGCGGAAAACAATGAGCAGTTCTTC. Translated, it gives CASSFPGLAENNEQFF.

This clonotype was picked up many times. The chain combines TRBV6-2 or TRBV6-3 with TRBJ2-7, with 7 bases lining up with TRBD1. Germline CDR1 and CDR2: MNHEY and SVGEGT. CDR3 length equals 13 residues. V lost 6 bases and J lost 4; bases outside the gene matches: 6. The CDR3 is CASSLFRGYEQYF. The CDR3 nucleotides are TGTGCCAGCAGCCTTTTCAGGGGGTACGAGCAGTACTTC.

At least ten counts were recorded for this clonotype. The genes are TRBV29-1 and TRBJ2-5; no clear D gene. Trimming pared 3 bases from V and 2 bases from J, leaving 7 bases between. The CDR3 loop spans 12 amino acids. CDR1 is SQVTM and CDR2 is ANQGSEA in the germline V gene. CDR3 bases: TGCAGCGTTGAGTCCCGGCAAGAGACCCAGTACTTC. Translating gives CSVESRQETQYF.

The chain uses TRBV7-2 and TRBJ2-7; D is possibly TRBD1 (6 bases). Matching the DNA end better, TRBJ2-4 makes the J call doubtful. CDR1 is SGHTA, CDR2 FQGNSA, per germline. This CDR3 has 16 amino acids. CDR3 region: CASSSRRQGCEHIQYF. As DNA, the CDR3 is TGTGCCAGCAGCTCCAGACGCCAGGGGTGCGAACACATTCAGTACTTC.

The V call is TRBV20-1, the J call TRBJ2-3; 10 bases align to TRBD2. The V gene end was trimmed by 8 bases and the J gene end by 1 base; junction bases not matched to a gene: 3. CDR3 length equals 13 residues. The germline V gene encodes CDR1 DFQATT and CDR2 SNEGSKA (reference sequence). CDR3: CSPGTSGTDTQYF. In DNA form, the CDR3 reads TGCAGTCCCGGGACTAGCGGCACAGATACGCAGTATTTT.

This clonotype showed up many times. V is TRBV10-3 and J is TRBJ2-6; 10 bases line up with TRBD1. This CDR3 is built from 16 residues. Losses at the gene ends were 11 bases for V and 2 bases for J; bases not matched to a gene: 9. CDR1 ENHRY and CDR2 SYGVKD come from the germline V gene. The CDR3 loop is CAASGQGVTGANVLTF. The DNA of the CDR3 is TGTGCCGCTTCCGGACAGGGGGTAACTGGGGCCAACGTCCTGACTTTC.